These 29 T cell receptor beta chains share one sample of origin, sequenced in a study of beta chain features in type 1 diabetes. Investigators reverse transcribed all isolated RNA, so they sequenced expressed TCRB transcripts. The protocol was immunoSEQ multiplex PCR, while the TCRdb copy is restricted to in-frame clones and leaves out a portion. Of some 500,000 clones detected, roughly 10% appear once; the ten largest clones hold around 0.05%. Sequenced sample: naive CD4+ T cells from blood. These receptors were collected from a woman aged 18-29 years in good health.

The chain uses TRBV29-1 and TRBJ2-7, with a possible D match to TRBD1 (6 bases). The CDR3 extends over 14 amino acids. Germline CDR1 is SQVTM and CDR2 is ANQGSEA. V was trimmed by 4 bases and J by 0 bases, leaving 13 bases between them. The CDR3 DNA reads TGCAGCGTTGGGTCGTGGACAGACTCCTACGAGCAGTACTTC. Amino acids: CSVGSWTDSYEQYF.

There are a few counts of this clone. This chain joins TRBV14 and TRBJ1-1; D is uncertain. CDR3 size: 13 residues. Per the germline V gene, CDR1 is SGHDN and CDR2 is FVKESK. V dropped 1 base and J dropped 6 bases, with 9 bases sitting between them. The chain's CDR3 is CASSQVSVAEAFF. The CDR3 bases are TGTGCCAGCAGCCAAGTGAGCGTTGCTGAAGCTTTCTTT.

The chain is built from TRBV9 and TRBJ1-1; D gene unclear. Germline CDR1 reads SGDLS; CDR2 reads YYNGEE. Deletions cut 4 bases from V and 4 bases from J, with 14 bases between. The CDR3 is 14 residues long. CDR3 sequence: CASSRETGGTEAFF. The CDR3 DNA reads TGTGCCAGCAGCAGGGAGACTGGTGGCACTGAAGCTTTCTTT.

The CDR3 sequence is CASSLGGTTTYEQYF. Here the CDR3 DNA reads TGTGCCAGCAGCTTGGGGGGGACTACCACATACGAGCAGTACTTC. The V call is TRBV5-4, the J call TRBJ2-7, with TRBD2 identical over 7 bases. CDR3 size: 15 residues. Germline CDR1 is SGHNT and CDR2 is YYREEE (reference sequence). V lost 0 bases and J lost 4; bases outside the gene matches: 7.

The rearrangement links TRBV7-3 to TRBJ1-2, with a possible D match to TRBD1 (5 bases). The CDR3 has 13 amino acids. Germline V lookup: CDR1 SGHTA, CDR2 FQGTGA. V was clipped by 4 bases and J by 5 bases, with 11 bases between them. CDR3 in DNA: TGTGCCAGCAGCTCCCGGGCAGGGTATGGCTACACCTTC. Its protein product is CASSSRAGYGYTF. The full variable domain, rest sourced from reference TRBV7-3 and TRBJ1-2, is GAGVSQTPSNKVTEKGKYVELRCDPISGHTALYWYRQSLGQGPEFLIYFQGTGAADDSGLPNDRFFAVRPEGSVSTLKIQRTERGDSAVYLCASSSRAGYGYTFGSGTRLTVV.

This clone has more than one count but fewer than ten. The CDR3, as DNA: TGTGCCAGCAGCGACCCGGACAGGGGCTCCTACAATGAGCAGTTCTTC. Translating gives CASSDPDRGSYNEQFF. J is TRBJ2-1 and V is TRBV7-9; 9 nucleotides line up with TRBD1. This CDR3 region has 16 residues. Germline V gene sequence: CDR1 SEHNR, CDR2 FQNEAQ (reference sequence). V was pared by 5 bases and J by 0 bases, with 5 bases of the junction left unmatched.

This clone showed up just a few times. Here the CDR3 reads CASSLDARPGYGYTF. The CDR3 DNA sequence: TGCGCCAGCAGCTTGGATGCCAGGCCAGGCTATGGCTACACCTTC. The chain links TRBV5-1 to TRBJ1-2, with D unclear. This CDR3 comprises 15 residues. Between the trimmed V and J ends, which lost 0 bases and 4 bases, there was a span of 13 bases. Germline V lookup: CDR1 SGHRS, CDR2 YFSETQ.

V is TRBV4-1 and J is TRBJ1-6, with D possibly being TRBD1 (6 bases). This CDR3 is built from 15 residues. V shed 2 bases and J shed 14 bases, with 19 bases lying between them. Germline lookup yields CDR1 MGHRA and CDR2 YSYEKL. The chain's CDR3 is CASSQPPGQSWTLHF. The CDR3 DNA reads TGCGCCAGCAGCCAACCACCCGGACAGTCTTGGACCCTCCACTTT.

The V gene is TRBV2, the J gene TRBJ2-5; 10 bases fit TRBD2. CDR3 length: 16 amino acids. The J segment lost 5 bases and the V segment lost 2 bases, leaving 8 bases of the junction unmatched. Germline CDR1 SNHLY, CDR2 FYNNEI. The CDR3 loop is CASSERSGRARETQYF. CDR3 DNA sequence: TGTGCCAGCAGTGAACGGAGCGGGAGGGCGCGGGAGACCCAGTACTTC.

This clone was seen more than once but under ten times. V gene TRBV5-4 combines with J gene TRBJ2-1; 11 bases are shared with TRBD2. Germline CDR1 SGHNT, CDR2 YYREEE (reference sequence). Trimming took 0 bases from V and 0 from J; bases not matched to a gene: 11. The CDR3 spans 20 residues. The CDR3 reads CASSLAWLAGGGVSYNEQFF. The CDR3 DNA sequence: TGTGCCAGCAGCTTGGCCTGGCTAGCGGGAGGAGGCGTCTCCTACAATGAGCAGTTCTTC. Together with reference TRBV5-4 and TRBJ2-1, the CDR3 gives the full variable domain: ETGVTQSPTHLIKTRGQQVTLRCSSQSGHNTVSWYQQALGQGPQFIFQYYREEENGRGNFPPRFSGLQFPNYSSELNVNALELDDSALYLCASSLAWLAGGGVSYNEQFFGPGTRLTVL.

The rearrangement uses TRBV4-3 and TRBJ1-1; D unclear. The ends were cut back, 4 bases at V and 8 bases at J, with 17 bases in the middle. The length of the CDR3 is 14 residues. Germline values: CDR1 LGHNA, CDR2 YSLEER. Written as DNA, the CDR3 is TGCGCCAGCAGCCCCGGTTGGTTTGGGAAGGAAGCTTTCTTT. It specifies CASSPGWFGKEAFF.

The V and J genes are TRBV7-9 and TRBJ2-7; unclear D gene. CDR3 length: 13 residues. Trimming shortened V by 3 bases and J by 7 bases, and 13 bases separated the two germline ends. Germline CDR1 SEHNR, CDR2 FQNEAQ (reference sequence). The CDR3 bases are TGTGCCAGCAGCTTTACGGGTACTGGGGAGCAGTACGTC. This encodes CASSFTGTGEQYV.

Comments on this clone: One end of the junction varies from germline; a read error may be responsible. CDR3: CASSADSGTGGPGPF. The CDR3 region has the DNA TGTGCCAGCAGCGCGGACTCCGGGACAGGGGGCCCCGGGCCCTTC. The chain joins TRBV9 to TRBJ1-2; TRBD1 agrees at 12 bases. CDR1 and CDR2 from the germline V gene are SGDLS and YYNGEE. CDR3 size: 15 residues.

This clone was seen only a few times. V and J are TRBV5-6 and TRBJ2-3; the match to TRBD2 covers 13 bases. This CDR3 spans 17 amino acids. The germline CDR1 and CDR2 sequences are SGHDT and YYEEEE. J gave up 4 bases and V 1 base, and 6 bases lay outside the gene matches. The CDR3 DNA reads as TGTGCCAGCAGCTTGTTTCGGACTAGCGGGAGTGCAGATACGCAGTATTTT. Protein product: CASSLFRTSGSADTQYF. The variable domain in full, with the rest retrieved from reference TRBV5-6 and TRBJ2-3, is DAGVTQSPTHLIKTRGQQVTLRCSPKSGHDTVSWYQQALGQGPQFIFQYYEEEERQRGNFPDRFSGHQFPNYSSELNVNALLLGDSALYLCASSLFRTSGSADTQYFGPGTRLTVL.

In DNA, the CDR3 is TGTGCCAGCAGCTTACAGTCGGGGGGGACAGATACGCAGTATTTT. Translation gives CASSLQSGGTDTQYF. The chain carries TRBV7-9 and TRBJ2-3; 8 bases match TRBD2. Germline values: CDR1 SEHNR, CDR2 FQNEAQ (reference sequence). Germline trimming cut 2 bases from V and 3 bases from J; bases unmatched to any gene: 4. This CDR3 is built from 15 residues.

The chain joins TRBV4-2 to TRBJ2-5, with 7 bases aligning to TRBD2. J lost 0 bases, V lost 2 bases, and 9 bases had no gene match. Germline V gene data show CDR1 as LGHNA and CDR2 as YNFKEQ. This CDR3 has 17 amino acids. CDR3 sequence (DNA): TGTGCCAGCAGCCAACACCGGGGGGACCAGTACCAAGAGACCCAGTACTTC. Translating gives CASSQHRGDQYQETQYF.

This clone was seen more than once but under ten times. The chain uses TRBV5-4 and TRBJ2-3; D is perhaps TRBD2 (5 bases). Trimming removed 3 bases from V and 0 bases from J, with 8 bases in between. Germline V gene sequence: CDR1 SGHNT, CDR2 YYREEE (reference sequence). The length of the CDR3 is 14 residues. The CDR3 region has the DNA TGTGCCAGCAGCTCGGACTTAAGCACAGATACGCAGTATTTT. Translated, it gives CASSSDLSTDTQYF.

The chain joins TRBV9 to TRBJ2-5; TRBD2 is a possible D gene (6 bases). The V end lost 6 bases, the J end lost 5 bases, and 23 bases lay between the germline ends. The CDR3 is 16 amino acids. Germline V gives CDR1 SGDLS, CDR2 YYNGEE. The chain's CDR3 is CASTSGPYLATETQYF. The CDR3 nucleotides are TGTGCCAGCACCTCTGGTCCGTATCTAGCGACCGAGACCCAGTACTTC.

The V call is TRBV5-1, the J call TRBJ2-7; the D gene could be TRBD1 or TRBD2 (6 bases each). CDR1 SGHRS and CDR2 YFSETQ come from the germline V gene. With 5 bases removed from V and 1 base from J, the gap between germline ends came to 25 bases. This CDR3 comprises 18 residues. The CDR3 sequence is CASSLRGRTGKRSYEQYV. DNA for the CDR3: TGCGCCAGCAGTTTGCGGGGACGAACAGGGAAGCGATCCTACGAGCAGTACGTC.

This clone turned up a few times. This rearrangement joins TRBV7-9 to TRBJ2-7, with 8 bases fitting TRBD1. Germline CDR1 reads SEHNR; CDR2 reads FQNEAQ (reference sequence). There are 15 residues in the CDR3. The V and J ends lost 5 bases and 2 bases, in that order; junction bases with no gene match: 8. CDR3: CASSIAGQGPYEQYF. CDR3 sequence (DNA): TGTGCCAGCAGCATTGCCGGACAGGGCCCCTACGAGCAGTACTTC.

The CDR3: CASSPQQGIGGYTF. For the CDR3, the DNA is TGTGCCAGCTCACCGCAGCAGGGAATTGGTGGCTACACCTTC. The chain is built from TRBV18 and TRBJ1-2; D perhaps matches TRBD1 (5 bases). Per the germline V gene, CDR1 is KGHSH and CDR2 is LQKENI. Trimming stripped 3 bases from V and 7 bases from J, with 15 bases between. This CDR3 is built from 14 residues.

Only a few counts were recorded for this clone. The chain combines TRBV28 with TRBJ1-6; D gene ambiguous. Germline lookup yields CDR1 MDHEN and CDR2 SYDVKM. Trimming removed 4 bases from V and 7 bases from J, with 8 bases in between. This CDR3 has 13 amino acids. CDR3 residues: CASSSLRNSPLHF. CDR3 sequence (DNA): TGTGCCAGCAGTTCCCTGAGGAATTCACCCCTCCACTTT.

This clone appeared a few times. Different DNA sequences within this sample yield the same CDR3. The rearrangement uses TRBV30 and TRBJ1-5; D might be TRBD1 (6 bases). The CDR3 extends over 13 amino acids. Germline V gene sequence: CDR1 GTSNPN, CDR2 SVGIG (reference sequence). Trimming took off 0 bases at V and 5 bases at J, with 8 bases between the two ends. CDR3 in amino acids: CAWSVGGDQPQHF. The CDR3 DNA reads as TGTGCCTGGAGTGTAGGGGGAGATCAGCCCCAGCATTTT.

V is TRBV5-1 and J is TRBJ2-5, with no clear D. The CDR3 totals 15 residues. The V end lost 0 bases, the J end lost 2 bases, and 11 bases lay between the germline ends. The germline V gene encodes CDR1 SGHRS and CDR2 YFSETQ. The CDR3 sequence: CASSLALIGQETQYF. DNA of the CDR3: TGCGCCAGCAGCTTGGCGCTCATAGGTCAAGAGACCCAGTACTTC.

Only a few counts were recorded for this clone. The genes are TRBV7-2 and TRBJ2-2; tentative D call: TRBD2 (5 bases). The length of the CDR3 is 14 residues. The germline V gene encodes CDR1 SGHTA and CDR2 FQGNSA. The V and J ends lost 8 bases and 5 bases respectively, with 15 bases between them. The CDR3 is CASEGRVGTGELFF. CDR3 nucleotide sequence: TGTGCCAGCGAGGGCCGCGTAGGGACCGGGGAGCTGTTTTTT.

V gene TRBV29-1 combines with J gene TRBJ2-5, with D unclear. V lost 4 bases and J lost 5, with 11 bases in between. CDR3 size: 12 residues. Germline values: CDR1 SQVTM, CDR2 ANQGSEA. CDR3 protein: CSVVAKGETQYF. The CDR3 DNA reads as TGCAGCGTTGTCGCGAAAGGGGAGACCCAGTACTTC.

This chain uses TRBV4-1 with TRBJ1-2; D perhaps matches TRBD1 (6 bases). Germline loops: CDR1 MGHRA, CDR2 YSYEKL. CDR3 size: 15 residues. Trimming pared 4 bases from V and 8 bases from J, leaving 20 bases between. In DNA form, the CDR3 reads TGCGCCAGCAGCCCCAACGATGTACAGGGAAGCGGCTACACCTTC. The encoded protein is CASSPNDVQGSGYTF.

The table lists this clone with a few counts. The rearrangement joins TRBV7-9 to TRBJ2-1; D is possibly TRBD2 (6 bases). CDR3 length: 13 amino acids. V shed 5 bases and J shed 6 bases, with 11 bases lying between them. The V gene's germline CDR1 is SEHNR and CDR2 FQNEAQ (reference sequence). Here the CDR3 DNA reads TGTGCCAGCAGCCCCGCGGGGTCCAATGAGCAGTTCTTC. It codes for CASSPAGSNEQFF.

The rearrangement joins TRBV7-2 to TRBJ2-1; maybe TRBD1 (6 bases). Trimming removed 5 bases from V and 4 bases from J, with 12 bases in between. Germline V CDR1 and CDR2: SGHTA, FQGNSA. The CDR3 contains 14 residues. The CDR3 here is CASSAWTEYNEQFF. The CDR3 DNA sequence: TGTGCCAGCAGCGCTTGGACAGAGTACAATGAGCAGTTCTTC. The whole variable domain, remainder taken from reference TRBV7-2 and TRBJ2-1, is GAGVSQSPSNKVTEKGKDVELRCDPISGHTALYWYRQSLGQGLEFLIYFQGNSAPDKSGLPSDRFSAERTGGSVSTLTIQRTQQEDSAVYLCASSAWTEYNEQFFGPGTRLTVL.